This T cell receptor beta chain was sequenced in a study of shared clonotypes between healthy human individuals. Germline values: CDR1 LGHNA, CDR2 YSLEER. V lost 3 bases, J lost 4 bases, and 8 bases stayed unmatched. The CDR3 length is 16 residues. Using immunoSEQ multiplex PCR, the repertoire was profiled, and TCRdb retains in-frame clones only, with some absent. The sample lists hundreds of thousands of clones; roughly 94% were seen once. CD45RO-negative, CCR7-positively selected cells formed the naive CD8 fraction, excluding terminally differentiated effector memory CD45RA+ cells. The chain is built from TRBV4-3 and TRBJ2-5; 10 bases are shared with TRBD2. Sequencing input: naive CD8+ T cells sorted from blood. This receptor was obtained from a man aged 25 to 45 in good health. CDR3 protein: CASSHYSSSGRETQYF. CDR3 sequence (DNA): TGCGCCAGCAGCCACTATTCGTCTAGCGGGAGAGAGACCCAGTACTTC.